A single sample gave rise to the 3 T cell receptor beta chains below, sequenced in a study of blood T cell repertoires in COVID-19. Generated by immunoSEQ multiplex PCR, the TCRdb table keeps only in-frame clones and is missing some. The repertoire includes more than 120,000 clones, around 83% of them detected once, and about 2.6% sits in the top ten. Source material: peripheral blood. These receptors came from a human donor with acute or convalescent COVID-19. The donor label of this sample is uncertain.

The chain couples TRBV5-5 to TRBJ1-2; D ambiguous. The CDR3 covers 13 residues. Germline V gene sequence: CDR1 SGHKS, CDR2 YYEKEE (reference sequence). Trimming took off 0 bases at V and 2 bases at J, with 5 bases between the two ends. The CDR3 region is CASSLGVNYGYTF. For the CDR3, the DNA is TGTGCCAGCAGCTTGGGAGTAAACTATGGCTACACCTTC.

The CDR3 sequence: CASSLSRGRNQPQHF. The CDR3 nucleotides read TGTGCCAGCAGTTTATCCAGGGGACGCAATCAGCCCCAGCATTTT. The chain has TRBV28 and TRBJ1-5; the D gene is possibly TRBD1 (6 bases). Germline V lookup: CDR1 MDHEN, CDR2 SYDVKM. The CDR3 runs to 15 residues. The germline V and J ends were trimmed by 1 base and 2 bases, with 9 bases remaining between them.

The chain uses TRBV3-1 (or the pseudogene TRBV3-2) and TRBJ1-1, with D maybe TRBD1 (6 bases). The germline V and J ends were trimmed by 1 base and 3 bases, with 6 bases remaining between them. CDR1 and CDR2 (germline): LGHDT, YNNKEL (reference sequence). This CDR3 contains 13 residues. CDR3 bases: TGTGCCAGCAGCCAAGCAGGGGACACTGAAGCTTTCTTT. Its translation: CASSQAGDTEAFF.